This TCR beta chain was identified during a study of OX40 agonist ivuxolimab in advanced cancers. TCRdb's copy holds only in-frame clones and misses some; the assay was immunoSEQ multiplex PCR. The sample yields 30,000 to 40,000 clones, more than 80% seen once. This CDR3 is 18 amino acids long. Germline V gene sequence: CDR1 LGHNA, CDR2 YNFKEQ. V trimming: 0 bases; J trimming: 7 bases; junction bases outside the gene matches: 9. The V call is TRBV4-2, the J call TRBJ2-2, with 12 bases identical to TRBD2. This clonotype was sampled from an adult with an advanced solid tumor such as melanoma, head and neck, liver or kidney cancer. Specimen: CD4+ or CD8+ T cells sorted from blood, collected in a trial of the OX40 agonist ivuxolimab. The CDR3 bases are TGTGCCAGCAGCCAAGATACTCTAGCGGGGGGGCCGGACGGGGAGCTGTTTTTT. Its protein product is CASSQDTLAGGPDGELFF.